This entry lists 31 T cell receptor beta chains sequenced from one sample in a study of blood T cell repertoires in COVID-19. Method: immunoSEQ multiplex PCR; TCRdb's copy keeps in-frame clones and lacks some. The sample includes around 67,000 clones, 87% of them seen just once. The sequenced material came from peripheral blood. Receptors were obtained from an elderly woman with acute or convalescent COVID-19.

The rearrangement uses TRBV15 and TRBJ1-1; the D is unclear. CDR3 size: 13 residues. Germline CDR1 reads LNHNV; CDR2 reads YYDKDF (reference sequence). V was trimmed by 1 base and J by 7 bases, leaving 10 bases between them. CDR3 nucleotide sequence: TGTGCCACCAGCAGAGTAGTAGAGGTTGAAGCTTTCTTT. Translated, it gives CATSRVVEVEAFF.

The CDR3 sequence is CASSRQNNSPLHF. Here the CDR3 DNA reads TGTGCCAGCAGCAGACAAAATAATTCACCCCTCCACTTT. The chain recombines TRBV6-5 with TRBJ1-6; no clear D gene. Per the germline V gene, CDR1 is MNHEY and CDR2 is SVGAGI. Deletions cut 6 bases from V and 5 bases from J, with 8 bases between. CDR3 length equals 13 residues.

This clone was detected only a few times. V and J are TRBV19 and TRBJ1-2, with 8 bases matching TRBD1. Germline V CDR1 and CDR2: LNHDA, SQIVND (reference sequence). The CDR3 sequence is 14 residues long. Trimming at V came to 6 bases and at J to 4 bases, leaving 7 bases not matched to a gene. The CDR3 nucleotides read TGTGCCAGTAGGAGACGACAGGGGTCCTATGGCTACACCTTC. Translation: CASRRRQGSYGYTF.

The chain couples TRBV6-1 to TRBJ1-1, with a tentative D call TRBD1 (5 bases). The CDR3 is made up of 14 amino acids. V was shortened by 3 bases and J by 11 bases, with 19 bases between the two germline ends. Germline V gene lookup returns CDR1 MNHNS and CDR2 SASEGT. The CDR3 nucleotides are TGTGCCAGCAGTGATAATCTGGGATTGGGGGGGGCTTTCTTT. Translated, it gives CASSDNLGLGGAFF.

The V gene is TRBV7-9, the J gene TRBJ2-1, with 11 bases identical to TRBD2. The V gene end was trimmed by 6 bases and the J gene end by 4 bases; junction bases not matched to a gene: 8. Germline lookup yields CDR1 SEHNR and CDR2 FQNEAQ (reference sequence). CDR3 length: 16 amino acids. In DNA form, the CDR3 reads TGTGCCAGCAGACATTACCTAGCGGGGGGTTACAATGAGCAGTTCTTC. Encoded protein: CASRHYLAGGYNEQFF.

The chain has TRBV5-1 and TRBJ1-1; 11 bases are shared with TRBD1. V was clipped by 4 bases and J by 2 bases; unmatched bases: 4. CDR3 length: 15 residues. Germline V gene data show CDR1 as SGHRS and CDR2 as YFSETQ. The DNA of the CDR3 is TGCGCCAGCAGCCCGGGGACAGGGGGTAACACTGAAGCTTTCTTT. It is translated as CASSPGTGGNTEAFF.

The J gene is TRBJ2-5, the V gene TRBV6-5, with 7 bases matching TRBD1. After removal of 3 bases from V and 4 bases from J, the junction contained 5 bases not matched to a gene. This CDR3 spans 14 amino acids. The germline gives CDR1 MNHEY, CDR2 SVGAGI. The CDR3 here is CASSYNRGIETQYF. As DNA, the CDR3 is TGTGCCAGCAGTTATAACAGGGGAATAGAGACCCAGTACTTC.

The V call is TRBV29-1, the J call TRBJ2-7; 9 bases map to TRBD1. The J segment lost 6 bases and the V segment lost 6 bases, leaving 3 bases of the junction unmatched. The CDR3 contains 11 residues. The germline V gene has CDR1 SQVTM and CDR2 ANQGSEA. The CDR3 DNA sequence: TGCAGCGTCCGGACAGGGGCCGAGCAGTACTTC. Its protein is CSVRTGAEQYF.

This chain joins TRBV4-1 and TRBJ2-7, with 12 bases that match TRBD2. The CDR3 consists of 15 residues. The germline gives CDR1 MGHRA, CDR2 YSYEKL. The V and J ends lost 4 bases and 4 bases, in that order; junction bases with no gene match: 5. Written as DNA, the CDR3 is TGCGCCAGCAGCCTTCCGACTAGCGGGGGTTACGAGCAGTACTTC. Translation: CASSLPTSGGYEQYF.

The V call is TRBV14, the J call TRBJ1-3; D not certain. Trimming removed 4 bases at V and 2 bases at J, with 9 bases between. CDR3 length equals 14 residues. CDR1 and CDR2 (germline): SGHDN, FVKESK. The CDR3 nucleotides read TGTGCCAGCAGCCGCAACCGGGCTGGAAACACCATATATTTT. It is translated as CASSRNRAGNTIYF.

V usage is TRBV5-5 and J usage is TRBJ2-7; D unresolved. CDR3 length equals 17 residues. Germline CDR1 and CDR2: SGHKS and YYEKEE (reference sequence). Trimming shortened V by 0 bases and J by 3 bases, and 19 bases separated the two germline ends. The CDR3 here is CASSLAFTGSINYEQYF. DNA for the CDR3: TGTGCCAGCAGCTTGGCATTTACCGGGTCCATTAACTACGAGCAGTACTTC.

The chain couples TRBV11-2 to TRBJ2-5, with D possibly being TRBD2 (5 bases). V lost 3 bases, J lost 5 bases, and 13 bases lay in between. The CDR3 contains 14 residues. Looked up from germline, CDR1 is SGHAT and CDR2 is FQNNGV. CDR3 amino acids: CASSFQLSEETQYF. CDR3 sequence (DNA): TGTGCCAGCAGCTTCCAACTTAGCGAGGAGACCCAGTACTTC. Combining the CDR3 with reference TRBV11-2 and TRBJ2-5 gives the whole variable domain EAGVAQSPRYKIIEKRQSVAFWCNPISGHATLYWYQQILGQGPKLLIQFQNNGVVDDSQLPKDRFSAERLKGVDSTLKIQPAKLEDSAVYLCASSFQLSEETQYFGPGTRLLVL.

The rearrangement joins TRBV19 to TRBJ2-2; 11 bases agree with TRBD2. J was trimmed by 0 bases and V by 7 bases; bases with no gene match: 4. CDR3 length: 16 amino acids. CDR1 and CDR2 from the germline V gene are LNHDA and SQIVND (reference sequence). CDR3 protein: CASTASGGPNTGELFF. In DNA, the CDR3 is TGTGCCAGTACCGCTAGCGGGGGGCCGAACACCGGGGAGCTGTTTTTT.

The V and J genes are TRBV10-3 and TRBJ2-1; D gene uncertain. The germline CDR1 and CDR2 sequences are ENHRY and SYGVKD. There are 13 residues in the CDR3. Trimming stripped 3 bases from V and 3 bases from J, with 6 bases between. DNA for the CDR3: TGTGCCATCAGTGACACGGGCTACAATGAGCAGTTCTTC. Amino acids: CAISDTGYNEQFF.

The V gene is TRBV3-1 (or the pseudogene TRBV3-2), the J gene TRBJ2-7, with 8 bases identical to TRBD2. J was trimmed by 2 bases and V by 1 base; bases with no gene match: 1. This CDR3 contains 14 residues. Germline CDR1 LGHDT, CDR2 YNNKEL (reference sequence). CDR3 in DNA: TGTGCCAGCAGCCAAGCGGGGGGGCCCTACGAGCAGTACTTC. It codes for CASSQAGGPYEQYF.

V gene TRBV6-5 combines with J gene TRBJ1-4, with TRBD1 matching 8 bases. There are 13 residues in the CDR3. The germline CDR1 and CDR2 sequences are MNHEY and SVGAGI. The V and J ends lost 7 bases and 8 bases, in that order; junction bases with no gene match: 6. DNA of the CDR3: TGTGCCAGCACCCAGGGGGCAAGGGAAAAACTGTTTTTT. This translates into CASTQGAREKLFF.

In this sample, this clone turned up a few times. This chain connects TRBV2 to TRBJ1-4; TRBD1 might be the D (5 bases). V was cut by 6 bases and J by 13 bases, with 18 bases left in between. CDR3 size: 13 residues. CDR1 and CDR2 from the germline V gene are SNHLY and FYNNEI. As DNA, the CDR3 is TGTGCCAGCAGCCTAAGTCGCGGGACGACACTGTTTTTT. Its translation: CASSLSRGTTLFF. Combining the CDR3 with reference TRBV2 and TRBJ1-4 gives the whole variable domain EPEVTQTPSHQVTQMGQEVILRCVPISNHLYFYWYRQILGQKVEFLVSFYNNEISEKSEIFDDQFSVERPDGSNFTLKIRSTKLEDSAMYFCASSLSRGTTLFFGSGTQLSVL.

This clone was seen a handful of times. The J gene is TRBJ1-1, the V gene TRBV5-1, with 7 bases aligning to TRBD1. The CDR3 totals 16 residues. V lost 4 bases, J lost 1 base, and 10 bases stayed unmatched. Germline V CDR1 and CDR2: SGHRS, YFSETQ. CDR3 amino acids: CASSNGRAGGNTEAFF. CDR3 in DNA: TGCGCCAGCAGCAATGGACGCGCAGGGGGGAACACTGAAGCTTTCTTT.

This clone was recorded once. One end of the junction varies from germline; a read error may be responsible. The chain uses TRBV24-1 and TRBJ1-4; the D gene is possibly TRBD1 (6 bases). Germline assignment: CDR1 KGHDR and CDR2 SFDVKD. This CDR3 comprises 16 residues. The CDR3 DNA sequence: TGTGCCACCAGTGATTCCCAGACAGGATTTAATGATAAACTGTTTTTT. Protein product: CATSDSQTGFNDKLFF.

The CDR3 is CAISESRLAYNEQFF. Here the CDR3 DNA reads TGTGCCATCAGTGAGTCTCGGCTAGCGTACAATGAGCAGTTCTTC. The V call is TRBV10-3, the J call TRBJ2-1, with D perhaps matching TRBD2 (6 bases). Trimming took off 0 bases at V and 4 bases at J, with 10 bases between the two ends. There are 15 residues in the CDR3. Germline V gene sequence: CDR1 ENHRY, CDR2 SYGVKD.

The gene calls are TRBV6-1 and TRBJ1-2; maybe TRBD1 (6 bases). Between the trimmed V and J ends, which lost 1 base and 4 bases, there was a span of 10 bases. CDR1 and CDR2 (germline): MNHNS, SASEGT. The CDR3 consists of 14 residues. CDR3: CASSEGTVPYGYTF. The CDR3 bases are TGTGCCAGCAGTGAAGGGACAGTTCCCTATGGCTACACCTTC.

The CDR3, as DNA: TGTGCCAGTAGCCCTCGCAGTCCGTCAACTAATGAAAAACTGTTTTTT. This codes for CASSPRSPSTNEKLFF. The V gene is TRBV19, the J gene TRBJ1-4, with unresolved D. Germline loops: CDR1 LNHDA, CDR2 SQIVND (reference sequence). Between the trimmed V and J ends, which lost 6 bases and 0 bases, there was a span of 14 bases. This CDR3 has 16 amino acids.

To note about this clone: This same CDR3 is encoded by further DNA sequences in the sample. V and J are TRBV7-2 and TRBJ2-3; 10 positions agree with TRBD2. Per the germline V gene, CDR1 is SGHTA and CDR2 is FQGNSA. Trimming removed 5 bases from V and 0 bases from J; junction bases left unmatched: 2. CDR3 length: 15 residues. The CDR3 bases are TGTGCCAGCAGCCGGACTAGCGGTAGCACAGATACGCAGTATTTT. Translating it yields CASSRTSGSTDTQYF.

The genes are TRBV6-5 and TRBJ2-7, with a tentative D call TRBD1 (5 bases). This CDR3 contains 15 residues. CDR1 is MNHEY and CDR2 is SVGAGI in the germline V gene. The V and J ends lost 7 bases and 6 bases respectively, with 22 bases between them. CDR3 sequence: CASTRDTGHLSEQYF. The CDR3 nucleotides are TGTGCCAGCACGCGAGATACAGGTCACCTCTCCGAGCAGTACTTC.

V and J are TRBV5-8 and TRBJ1-1; no reliable D call. V was pared by 2 bases and J by 1 base, with 9 bases between. The CDR3 has 14 residues. The germline gives CDR1 SGHTS, CDR2 YDEGEE. CDR3 sequence reads: CASSFRAANTEAFF. CDR3 in DNA: TGTGCCAGCAGCTTTCGCGCCGCGAACACTGAAGCTTTCTTT. Complete variable domain (other parts from reference TRBV5-8 and TRBJ1-1): EAGVTQSPTHLIKTRGQQATLRCSPISGHTSVYWYQQALGLGLQFLLWYDEGEERNRGNFPPRFSGRQFPNYSSELNVNALELEDSALYLCASSFRAANTEAFFGQGTRLTVV.

The CDR3 sequence is CASSLPGGFTDTQYF. The CDR3 DNA sequence: TGTGCCAGCAGTCTTCCCGGCGGGTTCACAGATACGCAGTATTTT. The chain carries TRBV28 and TRBJ2-3; TRBD2 is a possible D gene (5 bases). This CDR3 region has 15 residues. Trimming shortened V by 5 bases and J by 2 bases, and 14 bases separated the two germline ends. In germline, CDR1 is MDHEN, CDR2 SYDVKM.

The chain links TRBV3-1 (or the pseudogene TRBV3-2) to TRBJ1-2; D perhaps matches TRBD1 (6 bases). CDR1 LGHDT and CDR2 YNNKEL come from the germline V gene (reference sequence). This CDR3 contains 14 residues. Trimming removed 4 bases from V and 4 bases from J, with 13 bases in between. The CDR3 DNA reads as TGTGCCAGCAGCCTGGGGGACAATCCCTATGGCTACACCTTC. Its protein product is CASSLGDNPYGYTF.

The V gene is TRBV6-5, the J gene TRBJ2-7; 7 bases align to TRBD2. Unmatched junction bases numbered 4, after V lost 0 bases and J lost 2 bases. The CDR3 consists of 15 residues. Germline values: CDR1 MNHEY, CDR2 SVGAGI. The CDR3 reads CASSYSGGSTYEQYF. For the CDR3, the DNA is TGTGCCAGCAGTTACTCGGGCGGGAGCACCTACGAGCAGTACTTC.

V gene TRBV19 combines with J gene TRBJ2-7; 10 bases agree with TRBD2. The germline V gene has CDR1 LNHDA and CDR2 SQIVND (reference sequence). Trimming removed 4 bases from V and 0 bases from J; junction bases left unmatched: 9. The CDR3 has 17 amino acids. CDR3 amino acids: CASSKLRTSGSSYEQYF. CDR3 DNA: TGTGCCAGTAGTAAATTACGGACTAGCGGCAGCTCCTACGAGCAGTACTTC.

The V and J genes are TRBV6-5 and TRBJ1-5, with TRBD1 matching over 8 bases. The V segment lost 7 bases and the J segment 6 bases; nucleotides outside the gene matches: 5. Germline values: CDR1 MNHEY, CDR2 SVGAGI. This CDR3 comprises 13 residues. The CDR3 sequence: CASTQGAGQPQHF. The CDR3 bases are TGTGCCAGCACTCAGGGGGCAGGTCAGCCCCAGCATTTT.

This clone was observed once. The chain uses TRBV4-3 and TRBJ2-1; TRBD2 matches 11 bases. The CDR3 covers 13 residues. Per the germline V gene, CDR1 is LGHNA and CDR2 is YSLEER. The V and J ends lost 3 bases and 9 bases, in that order; junction bases with no gene match: 1. This CDR3 is CASSQTSGTEQFF. CDR3 bases: TGCGCCAGCAGCCAGACTAGCGGGACTGAGCAGTTCTTC.